This TCR beta chain is drawn from a study of Ad26.COV2.S vaccination and SARS-CoV-2 variants. Findings and caveats of the study: There was a possibility that the TCR breadth and depth analyses underestimated total T cell responses. Reported findings describe substantial breadth in spike-specific CD8+ and CD4+ T cell responses following vaccination.

Clones were sequenced by immunoSEQ multiplex PCR, and TCRdb holds only the in-frame ones, with some missing. The sample carries 440,000 or so clones, around 92% recorded once. The V end was cut by 6 bases, the J end by 0 bases, with 9 bases between. CDR3 length: 14 amino acids. Germline V gene sequence: CDR1 MNHEY, CDR2 SVGAGI. Treatment: roughly 18 received Ad26.COV2.S at low or high dose, single or two shots; 5 received placebo; per-sample allocation not given. At day 63 after the first vaccine or placebo injection, samples were drawn. It was Wuhan-strain SARS-CoV-2 spike that the Ad26 vaccine vector expressed. About this clone itself: What it binds is unknown.

The sample in question was peripheral blood, obtained in a trial of Ad26.COV2.S vaccine versus placebo. J is TRBJ1-3 and V is TRBV6-5; no clear D. The TCR originated in a person aged 18-65 years who received the Ad26.COV2.S COVID-19 vaccine or a placebo. The CDR3 region has the DNA TGTGCCAGCAGGCGAGAAGTCTCTGGAAACACCATATATTTT. Protein product: CASRREVSGNTIYF.